This TCR beta chain was recorded in a study of blood T cell repertoires in COVID-19. At the level of the study: PBMCs, B-cell-depleted T cells, or T cells were the source of the cDNA or gDNA that made up the material.

Libraries were prepared by immunoSEQ multiplex PCR; TCRdb keeps only in-frame clonotypes and omits some of them. The sample carries hundreds of thousands of clones, 70% to 90% recorded once. The CDR3 extends over 14 amino acids. Per the germline V gene, CDR1 is MNHEY and CDR2 is SMNVEV (reference sequence). Trimming removed 10 bases at V and 5 bases at J, with 18 bases between. Sample: peripheral blood. The sequence was obtained from a man younger than 35 with active or convalescent COVID-19. The chain combines TRBV27 with TRBJ2-1; D may be TRBD2 (6 bases). The CDR3 DNA reads TGTGCCAAACTCCGGGCTAGCGAACACAATGAGCAGTTCTTC. Its translation: CAKLRASEHNEQFF.